The rows below give T cell receptor beta chains drawn from one sample of a study of early T cells in non-severe SARS-CoV-2 infection. TCRdb re-called the 5' RACE reads with MiXCR, one entry per CDR3 protein. The sample records some 80,000 distinct CDR3 sequences, 9.5% to 15% being singletons. This sample comprised whole blood, obtained at baseline. The receptors originated from an adult who was a healthcare worker with PCR-confirmed SARS-CoV-2 infection or an uninfected control (not recorded which). The donor label of this sample is uncertain. CDR3s leave out the opening cysteine and the closing phenylalanine or tryptophan. The order of the fields is clone size, J gene, V gene, CDR3 protein. Size values are once, few and many counts, or a class for expanded clones, and some rows have none.

clone_size: few
j_call: TRBJ1-5
v_call: TRBV7-6
cdr3_aa: ASSLEQGNQPQH

clone_size: few
j_call: TRBJ2-5
v_call: TRBV20-1
cdr3_aa: SARDRIAGGTETQY

clone_size: few
j_call: TRBJ2-7
v_call: TRBV7-8
cdr3_aa: AVGRGRTYEQY

clone_size: .
j_call: TRBJ2-3
v_call: TRBV15
cdr3_aa: ATSRVGKTTDTQY

clone_size: .
j_call: TRBJ1-1
v_call: TRBV12-3/TRBV12-4
cdr3_aa: ASSLRTENTEAF

clone_size: .
j_call: TRBJ2-1
v_call: TRBV7-9
cdr3_aa: ASSLVREQF

clone_size: many
j_call: TRBJ2-2
v_call: TRBV7-7
cdr3_aa: ASSLAVNTGELF

clone_size: few
j_call: TRBJ2-5
v_call: TRBV12-3/TRBV12-4
cdr3_aa: ASSSPAGRGRETQY

clone_size: few
j_call: TRBJ2-3
v_call: TRBV27
cdr3_aa: ASSWDRDVDTQY

clone_size: many
j_call: TRBJ1-5
v_call: TRBV7-2
cdr3_aa: ASSFPGTAQH

clone_size: few
j_call: TRBJ2-3
v_call: TRBV29-1
cdr3_aa: SVEVGKNTQY

clone_size: many
j_call: TRBJ1-2
v_call: TRBV12-3/TRBV12-4
cdr3_aa: ASSLGRFYGYT

clone_size: many
j_call: TRBJ2-7
v_call: TRBV29-1
cdr3_aa: SVEDEGTYEQY

clone_size: .
j_call: TRBJ2-6
v_call: TRBV11-2
cdr3_aa: ASSPRPT

clone_size: few
j_call: TRBJ2-7
v_call: TRBV29-1
cdr3_aa: SVEWVGQGTWEQY

clone_size: few
j_call: TRBJ1-6
v_call: TRBV6-1
cdr3_aa: ASSEASGYNSPLH

clone_size: few
j_call: TRBJ1-6
v_call: TRBV7-2
cdr3_aa: ASSLDSAYNSPLH

clone_size: many
j_call: TRBJ2-1
v_call: TRBV5-1
cdr3_aa: ASTGLAGANEQF

clone_size: many
j_call: TRBJ2-3
v_call: TRBV7-3
cdr3_aa: ASSFRGTPQY

clone_size: many
j_call: TRBJ2-1
v_call: TRBV7-9
cdr3_aa: ASTPATSQNEQF

clone_size: few
j_call: TRBJ2-2
v_call: TRBV27
cdr3_aa: ASSLRLAGGTGELF

clone_size: .
j_call: TRBJ1-1
v_call: TRBV18
cdr3_aa: ASPPPGRWGTEAF

clone_size: few
j_call: TRBJ2-2
v_call: TRBV4-3
cdr3_aa: ASSHDGTLGGELF

clone_size: few
j_call: TRBJ1-1
v_call: TRBV21-1
cdr3_aa: ASSKGAPGTEAF

clone_size: few
j_call: TRBJ2-7
v_call: TRBV29-1
cdr3_aa: SVESQFYEQY

clone_size: .
j_call: TRBJ2-7
v_call: TRBV6-1
cdr3_aa: ASRGTGTSSYEQY

clone_size: .
j_call: TRBJ2-1
v_call: TRBV12-3/TRBV12-4
cdr3_aa: ASTKTGTGFLFEDEQF

clone_size: many
j_call: TRBJ1-2
v_call: TRBV6-5
cdr3_aa: ASSLNRRGGSYGYT

clone_size: .
j_call: TRBJ2-3
v_call: TRBV7-6
cdr3_aa: ASSPPGVDTQY

clone_size: .
j_call: TRBJ1-6
v_call: TRBV10-3
cdr3_aa: ATSRTGVNSPLH

clone_size: .
j_call: TRBJ2-5
v_call: TRBV13
cdr3_aa: ASSSRGYQETQY

clone_size: .
j_call: TRBJ2-3
v_call: TRBV12-3/TRBV12-4
cdr3_aa: ASRPGAYRGADTQY

clone_size: .
j_call: TRBJ2-7
v_call: TRBV20-1
cdr3_aa: SALKPGLLQY

clone_size: many
j_call: TRBJ2-7
v_call: TRBV11-2
cdr3_aa: ASSLGTGGPSSYEQY

clone_size: many
j_call: TRBJ2-1
v_call: TRBV6-1
cdr3_aa: ASSASRAQKGNEQF

clone_size: few
j_call: TRBJ2-1
v_call: TRBV7-2
cdr3_aa: ASSSPNSYNEQF

clone_size: few
j_call: TRBJ1-5
v_call: TRBV6-5
cdr3_aa: ASSRTSQYGTGRLHQPQH

clone_size: .
j_call: TRBJ2-7
v_call: TRBV27
cdr3_aa: ASSLSSTYEQY

clone_size: many
j_call: TRBJ2-1
v_call: TRBV29-1
cdr3_aa: SVGPGEF

clone_size: .
j_call: TRBJ1-4
v_call: TRBV19
cdr3_aa: ASSILPTSDSVFPFEEKLF

clone_size: many
j_call: TRBJ2-3
v_call: TRBV7-2
cdr3_aa: ASSLGVADTQY

clone_size: .
j_call: TRBJ1-1
v_call: TRBV18
cdr3_aa: ASTRIQGSGTEAF

clone_size: few
j_call: TRBJ1-6
v_call: TRBV21-1
cdr3_aa: ASSNQGPTRNSPLH

clone_size: few
j_call: TRBJ1-6
v_call: TRBV9
cdr3_aa: ASSVKDSTSSYNSPLH

clone_size: .
j_call: TRBJ1-1
v_call: TRBV6-4
cdr3_aa: ASSVEGDTEAF

clone_size: many
j_call: TRBJ1-6
v_call: TRBV5-5
cdr3_aa: ASSLGPRSENSPLH

clone_size: .
j_call: TRBJ2-7
v_call: TRBV20-1
cdr3_aa: SARGPFNEQY

clone_size: once
j_call: TRBJ2-6
v_call: TRBV11-2
cdr3_aa: ASSRSLRGTGANVLT